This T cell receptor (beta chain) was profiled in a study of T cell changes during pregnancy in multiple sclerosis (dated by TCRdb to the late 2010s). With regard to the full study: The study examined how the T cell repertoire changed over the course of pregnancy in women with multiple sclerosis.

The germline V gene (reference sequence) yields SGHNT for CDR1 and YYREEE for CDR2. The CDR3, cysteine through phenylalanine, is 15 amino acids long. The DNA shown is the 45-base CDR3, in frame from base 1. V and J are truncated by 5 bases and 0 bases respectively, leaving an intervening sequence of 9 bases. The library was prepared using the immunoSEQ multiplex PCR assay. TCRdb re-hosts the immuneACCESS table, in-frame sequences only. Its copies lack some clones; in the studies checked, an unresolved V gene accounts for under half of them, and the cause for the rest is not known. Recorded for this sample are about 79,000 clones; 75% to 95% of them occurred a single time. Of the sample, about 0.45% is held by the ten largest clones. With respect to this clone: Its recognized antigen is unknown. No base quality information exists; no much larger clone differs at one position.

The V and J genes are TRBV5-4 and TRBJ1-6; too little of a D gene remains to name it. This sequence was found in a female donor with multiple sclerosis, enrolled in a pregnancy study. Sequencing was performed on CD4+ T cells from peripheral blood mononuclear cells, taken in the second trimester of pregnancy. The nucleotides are TGTGCCAGCAGGCGGGAGAGCTCCTATAATTCACCCCTCCACTTT. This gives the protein CASRRESSYNSPLHF. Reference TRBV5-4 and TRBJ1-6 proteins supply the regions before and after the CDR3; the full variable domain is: ETGVTQSPTHLIKTRGQQVTLRCSSQSGHNTVSWYQQALGQGPQFIFQYYREEENGRGNFPPRFSGLQFPNYSSELNVNALELDDSALYLCASRRESSYNSPLHFGNGTRLTVT.